One and the same sample provided the 16 T cell receptor beta chains below, sequenced in a study of CD8+ T cells in alopecia areata. Following RNA extraction, reverse transcription yielded cDNA that acted as the sequencing template. Clones were read by immunoSEQ multiplex PCR, and TCRdb kept only the in-frame ones, dropping some. The sample lists 140,000 or so clones; approximately 60% were seen once. The sequenced material came from CD8+ T cells sorted from blood. The receptors originated from a human donor in good health.

The V and J genes are TRBV5-1 and TRBJ1-5, with D maybe TRBD1 (5 bases). V was pared by 0 bases and J by 9 bases, with 16 bases between. Germline lookup yields CDR1 SGHRS and CDR2 YFSETQ. CDR3 length: 15 amino acids. CDR3 DNA sequence: TGCGCCAGCAGCTTGGCCGGAAGACAGAGTACGCCCCAGCATTTT. Translation gives CASSLAGRQSTPQHF.

This rearrangement joins TRBV6-5 to TRBJ2-5; D is unresolved. V lost 6 bases, J lost 0 bases, and 8 bases lay in between. The CDR3 totals 13 residues. Germline V gene sequence: CDR1 MNHEY, CDR2 SVGAGI. The CDR3 coding sequence is TGTGCCAGCAGCCCAACCAACCAAGAGACCCAGTACTTC. Protein sequence: CASSPTNQETQYF.

The chain uses TRBV6-5 and TRBJ2-1; D uncertain. The germline CDR1 and CDR2 sequences are MNHEY and SVGAGI. With 0 bases removed from V and 4 bases from J, the gap between germline ends came to 7 bases. CDR3 size: 14 residues. The CDR3 here is CASSYSILYNEQFF. The DNA of the CDR3 is TGTGCCAGCAGTTACTCGATTTTATACAATGAGCAGTTCTTC.

This clone was observed a handful of times. The V and J genes are TRBV29-1 and TRBJ2-7, with TRBD2 matching over 10 bases. CDR3 length: 15 residues. The J segment lost 6 bases and the V segment lost 2 bases, leaving 10 bases of the junction unmatched. CDR1 and CDR2 from the germline V gene are SQVTM and ANQGSEA. The chain's CDR3 is CSVERAAAGGPEQYF. CDR3 sequence (DNA): TGCAGCGTTGAAAGGGCCGCAGCGGGAGGGCCCGAGCAGTACTTC.

The chain employs TRBV29-1 and TRBJ2-3; 12 nucleotides align to TRBD2. Losses at the gene ends were 7 bases for V and 6 bases for J; bases not matched to a gene: 5. Looked up from germline, CDR1 is SQVTM and CDR2 is ANQGSEA. CDR3 length: 13 amino acids. CDR3 region: CSARTSGTDTQYF. The CDR3 region has the DNA TGCAGCGCCCGGACTAGCGGGACCGATACGCAGTATTTT.

The chain recombines TRBV15 with TRBJ2-1; TRBD2 is a possible D gene (6 bases). Germline-derived CDR1 and CDR2 are LNHNV and YYDKDF (reference sequence). The V gene lost 4 bases and the J gene lost 7 bases, with 14 bases spanning the gap. The CDR3 loop spans 14 amino acids. The DNA of the CDR3 is TGTGCCACCAGCATGTGGCGGGATGTTAATGAGCAGTTCTTC. It is translated as CATSMWRDVNEQFF.

V gene TRBV10-2 combines with J gene TRBJ1-1; D possibly corresponds to TRBD1 (6 bases). Germline CDR1 is WSHSY and CDR2 is SAAADI. Trimming removed 2 bases from V and 5 bases from J, with 9 bases in between. The CDR3 contains 13 residues. CDR3 bases: TGCGCCAGCAGTGAGGGCAGGGGAACTGAAGCTTTCTTT. This gives the protein CASSEGRGTEAFF.

The gene calls are TRBV30 and TRBJ2-1; TRBD2 matches at 12 bases. Germline V gene lookup returns CDR1 GTSNPN and CDR2 SVGIG (reference sequence). The CDR3 runs 14 residues. With V trimmed by 5 bases and J by 8 bases, 7 bases remained unmatched. The CDR3 sequence is CAWALAGGPHEQFF. In DNA form, the CDR3 reads TGTGCCTGGGCCCTAGCGGGAGGGCCGCATGAGCAGTTCTTC.

The chain carries TRBV29-1 and TRBJ2-3; possibly TRBD1 for D (5 bases). The germline V gene encodes CDR1 SQVTM and CDR2 ANQGSEA. V lost 6 bases and J lost 3, with 25 bases in between. The CDR3 is 17 amino acids. The CDR3 is CSVPELRQGQETDTQYF. Here the CDR3 DNA reads TGCAGCGTCCCAGAACTCCGCCAGGGTCAAGAAACAGATACGCAGTATTTT.

In DNA, the CDR3 is TGCAGCGTGGGGGGACTGGATTTTTACAATGAGCAGTTCTTC. Translated: CSVGGLDFYNEQFF. This chain joins TRBV29-1 and TRBJ2-1; tentative D call: TRBD2 (6 bases). V was clipped by 6 bases and J by 4 bases, with 16 bases between them. The CDR3 totals 14 residues. CDR1 and CDR2 from the germline V gene are SQVTM and ANQGSEA.

J is TRBJ2-7 and V is TRBV29-1; D is uncertain. This CDR3 comprises 13 residues. Germline V lookup: CDR1 SQVTM, CDR2 ANQGSEA. Trimming took 0 bases from V and 1 from J, leaving 7 bases between them. Here the CDR3 DNA reads TGCAGCGTTGAAGACACTCCGTCCTACGAGCAGTACTTC. This encodes CSVEDTPSYEQYF.

The DNA of the CDR3 is TGTGCCAGCAGCGTAGGGGGACACCCGACCGAAGCTTTCTTT. Translated: CASSVGGHPTEAFF. This rearrangement joins TRBV9 to TRBJ1-1; perhaps TRBD1 as D (6 bases). CDR1 and CDR2 from the germline V gene are SGDLS and YYNGEE. This CDR3 comprises 14 residues. V lost 0 bases, J lost 8 bases, and 14 bases lay in between.

The rearrangement links TRBV29-1 to TRBJ2-1, with D perhaps TRBD1 (5 bases). The V end was cut by 5 bases, the J end by 7 bases, with 18 bases between. CDR1 and CDR2 (germline): SQVTM, ANQGSEA. The CDR3 has 14 residues. The CDR3 sequence is CSVSQGHLGNEQFF. The DNA of the CDR3 is TGCAGCGTTTCTCAGGGCCACTTGGGTAATGAGCAGTTCTTC.

The chain is built from TRBV9 and TRBJ2-1, with TRBD2 matching over 11 bases. The CDR3 consists of 20 residues. Germline trimming cut 3 bases from V and 0 bases from J; bases unmatched to any gene: 14. Germline V lookup: CDR1 SGDLS, CDR2 YYNGEE. CDR3 residues: CASSEDPVLAGEGSYNEQFF. The CDR3 region has the DNA TGTGCCAGCAGCGAAGATCCCGTACTAGCGGGAGAGGGCTCCTACAATGAGCAGTTCTTC.

The chain uses TRBV7-6 and TRBJ1-4; 9 bases match TRBD1. From germline, CDR1 is SGHVS and CDR2 FNYEAQ. CDR3 length equals 15 residues. The ends lost 4 bases at V and 8 bases at J; junction bases unmatched: 8. This chain's CDR3 is CASSSRTGDAEKLFF. CDR3 DNA: TGTGCCAGCAGCTCCCGGACAGGGGATGCGGAAAAACTGTTTTTT.

This clone was seen only a few times. V and J are TRBV27 and TRBJ2-1; 10 bases agree with TRBD2. The CDR3 loop spans 17 amino acids. J gave up 0 bases and V 3 bases, and 5 bases lay outside the gene matches. The germline gives CDR1 MNHEY, CDR2 SMNVEV (reference sequence). The CDR3 here is CASSFGTSASSYNEQFF. CDR3 in DNA: TGTGCCAGCAGTTTCGGGACTAGCGCAAGCTCCTACAATGAGCAGTTCTTC.